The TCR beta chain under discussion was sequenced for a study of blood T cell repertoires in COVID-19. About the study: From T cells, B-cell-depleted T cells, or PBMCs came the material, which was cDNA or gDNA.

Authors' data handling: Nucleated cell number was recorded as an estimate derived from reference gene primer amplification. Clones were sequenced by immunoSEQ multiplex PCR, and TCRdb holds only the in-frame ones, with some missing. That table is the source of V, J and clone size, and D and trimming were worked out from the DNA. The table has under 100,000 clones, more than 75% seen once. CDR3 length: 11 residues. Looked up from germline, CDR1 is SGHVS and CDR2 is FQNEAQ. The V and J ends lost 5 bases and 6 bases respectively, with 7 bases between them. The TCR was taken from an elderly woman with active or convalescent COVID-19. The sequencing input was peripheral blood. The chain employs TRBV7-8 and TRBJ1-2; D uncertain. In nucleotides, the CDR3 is TGTGCCAGCAGCCCTGTAGATGGCTACACCTTC. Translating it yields CASSPVDGYTF.